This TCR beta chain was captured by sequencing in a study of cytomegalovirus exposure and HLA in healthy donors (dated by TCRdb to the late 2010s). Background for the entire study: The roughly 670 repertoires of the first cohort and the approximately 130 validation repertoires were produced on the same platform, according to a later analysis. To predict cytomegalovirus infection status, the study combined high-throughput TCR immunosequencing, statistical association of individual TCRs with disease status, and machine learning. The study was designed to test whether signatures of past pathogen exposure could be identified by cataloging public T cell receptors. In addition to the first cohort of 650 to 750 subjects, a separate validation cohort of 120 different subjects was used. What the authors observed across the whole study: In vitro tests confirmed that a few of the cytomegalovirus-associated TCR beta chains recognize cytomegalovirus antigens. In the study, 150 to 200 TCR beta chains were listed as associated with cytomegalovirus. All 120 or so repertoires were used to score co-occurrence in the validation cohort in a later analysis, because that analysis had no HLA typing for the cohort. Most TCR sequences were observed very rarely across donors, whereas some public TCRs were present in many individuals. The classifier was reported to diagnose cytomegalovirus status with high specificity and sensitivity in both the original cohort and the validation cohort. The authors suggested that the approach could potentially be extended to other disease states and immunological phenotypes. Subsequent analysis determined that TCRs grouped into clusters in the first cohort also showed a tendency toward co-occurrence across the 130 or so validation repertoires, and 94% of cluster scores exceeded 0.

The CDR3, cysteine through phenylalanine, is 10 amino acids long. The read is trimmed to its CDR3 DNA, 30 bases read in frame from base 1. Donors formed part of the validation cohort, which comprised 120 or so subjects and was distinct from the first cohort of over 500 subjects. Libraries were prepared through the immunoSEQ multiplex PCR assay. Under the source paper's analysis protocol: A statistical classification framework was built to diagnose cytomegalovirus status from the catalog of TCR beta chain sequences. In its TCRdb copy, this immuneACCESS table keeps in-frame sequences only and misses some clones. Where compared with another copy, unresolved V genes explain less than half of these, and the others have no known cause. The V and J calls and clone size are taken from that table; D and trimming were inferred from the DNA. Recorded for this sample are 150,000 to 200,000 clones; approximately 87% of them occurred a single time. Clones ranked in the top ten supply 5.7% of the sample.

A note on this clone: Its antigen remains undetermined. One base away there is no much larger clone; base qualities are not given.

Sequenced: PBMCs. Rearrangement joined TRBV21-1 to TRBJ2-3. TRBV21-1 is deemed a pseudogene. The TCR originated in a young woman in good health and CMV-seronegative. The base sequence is TGTGCCAGCAGCAAAGACGGTGGGTCTTTT. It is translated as CASSKDGGSF.